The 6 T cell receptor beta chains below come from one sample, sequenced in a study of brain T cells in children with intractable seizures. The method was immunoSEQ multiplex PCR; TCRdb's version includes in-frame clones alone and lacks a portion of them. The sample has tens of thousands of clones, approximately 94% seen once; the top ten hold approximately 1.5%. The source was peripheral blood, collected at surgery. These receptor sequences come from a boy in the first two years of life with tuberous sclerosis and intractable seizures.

This CDR3 reads CATSDLPGDTGELFF. CDR3 coding DNA: TGTGCCACCAGTGATTTGCCCGGGGACACCGGGGAGCTGTTTTTT. The chain is built from TRBV24-1 and TRBJ2-2, with D perhaps TRBD2 (5 bases). Germline CDR1 KGHDR, CDR2 SFDVKD. This CDR3 is built from 15 residues. V was clipped by 0 bases and J by 3 bases, with 7 bases between them.

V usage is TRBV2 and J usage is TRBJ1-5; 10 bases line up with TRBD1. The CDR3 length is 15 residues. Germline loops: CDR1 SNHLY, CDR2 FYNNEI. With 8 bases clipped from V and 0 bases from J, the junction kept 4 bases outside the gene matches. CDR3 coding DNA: TGTGCCAGCGATGGGACAGGGGATAGCAATCAGCCCCAGCATTTT. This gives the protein CASDGTGDSNQPQHF.

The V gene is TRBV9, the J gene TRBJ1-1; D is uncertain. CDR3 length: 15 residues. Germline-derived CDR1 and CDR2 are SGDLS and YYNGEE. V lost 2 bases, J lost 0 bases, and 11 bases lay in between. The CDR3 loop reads CASSVSNRMNTEAFF. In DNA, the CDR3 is TGTGCCAGCAGCGTTTCCAACCGCATGAACACTGAAGCTTTCTTT.

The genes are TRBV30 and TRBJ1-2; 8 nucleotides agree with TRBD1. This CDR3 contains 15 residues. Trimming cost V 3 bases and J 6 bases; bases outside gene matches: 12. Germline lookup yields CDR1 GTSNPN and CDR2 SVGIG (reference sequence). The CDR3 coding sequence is TGTGCCTGGAGAGGACTTACAGGGGGAAAGCATGGCTACACCTTC. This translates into CAWRGLTGGKHGYTF.

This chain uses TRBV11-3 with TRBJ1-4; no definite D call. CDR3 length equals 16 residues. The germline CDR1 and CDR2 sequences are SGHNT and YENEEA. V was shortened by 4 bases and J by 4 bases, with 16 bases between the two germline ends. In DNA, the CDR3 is TGTGCCAGCAGCTCGTACTTCGGGGAGGATAATGAAAAACTGTTTTTT. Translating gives CASSSYFGEDNEKLFF.

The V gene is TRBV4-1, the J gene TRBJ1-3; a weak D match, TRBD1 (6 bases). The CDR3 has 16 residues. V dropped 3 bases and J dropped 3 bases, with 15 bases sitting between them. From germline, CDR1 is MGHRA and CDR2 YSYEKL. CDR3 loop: CASSHRQVSDGNTIYF. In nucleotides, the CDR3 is TGCGCCAGCAGCCACAGACAGGTTTCAGATGGAAACACCATATATTTT.